Sequencing of this T cell receptor beta chain was carried out in a study of shared T cell receptors in the human thymus. This table comes from immunoSEQ multiplex PCR, and its TCRdb copy is limited to in-frame clones, with some not included. The sample shows about 660,000 clones, roughly 90% of them seen only once. This sample also belongs to another study, concerning human thymus T cells. That paper states: From resections taken during corrective heart surgery, the thymus tissue was obtained. Overlap was high between thymic repertoires from unrelated individuals, as reported in related research.

Sequencing was performed on thymocytes. This sequence originates from a boy under three years old with a congenital heart defect.

The CDR3 DNA sequence: TGCGCCAGCAGCCGCAAGGAAGCGGGAGTAGGTAATGAGCAGTTCTTC. It specifies CASSRKEAGVGNEQFF. The chain recombines TRBV5-1 with TRBJ2-1, with TRBD2 matching 8 bases. Germline assignment: CDR1 SGHRS and CDR2 YFSETQ. The CDR3 totals 16 residues. Trimming removed 4 bases from V and 7 bases from J; junction bases left unmatched: 13.